The sequence of this TCR beta chain was determined in a study of T cell repertoires in aging, cancer and after chemotherapy (dated by TCRdb to between 2017 and 2020). At the level of the whole study: The donors fell into six age groups ranging from 30 or younger to 70 or older, and each group had at least three individuals. The study profiled peripheral blood TCR beta repertoires from healthy donors and cancer patients to examine immunoaging and T cell reconstitution after chemotherapy. Approximately 8.4 million TCR reads were contained in the full dataset. A cohort of 220 or so cancer patients (94 with hematological and approximately 120 with solid cancers) was assembled, and 95 to 100 healthy donors were included as a reference group. In the hematological group, paired pre- and post-chemotherapy samples were obtained from chronic lymphocytic leukemia patients treated with fludarabine- or bendamustine-based regimens. What the study reported, not specific to this receptor: Compared with age-matched healthy donors, untreated patients with either hematological or solid cancers had significantly lower TCR diversity in the blood along with higher clonality. Hematological cancer patients had lymphoid organ infiltration, which may itself impair thymic emigration or peripheral T cell expansion. An increase in median generation probability over the chemotherapy interval was observed in both cancer cohorts, suggesting that the repertoire was reconstituted through rebound thymic output. In healthy donors, the decline in TCR diversity with age was mainly explained by loss of richness, whereas in cancer patients loss of evenness was also found to contribute. According to the authors, the repertoire data do not allow conclusions to be drawn about immunological memory after chemotherapy.

Rearranged TRB sequences spanning V, D and J segments were amplified by multiplex touch-down PCR using a mixed TRB-A/B primer pool. Two consecutive PCR reactions with Phusion HS II polymerase added Illumina adapters and sample indices to the amplicons. Amplicons were gel-purified with the NucleoSpin Gel and PCR Clean-up kit, then checked with Qubit and an Agilent 2100 Bioanalyzer. Sequencing of libraries was carried out on an Illumina MiSeq in 600-cycle, single-indexed, paired-end runs. As for the authors' bioinformatics: MiXCR versions 2.12 and 3.0.5 were used to process TRB sequences. Each unique CDR3 nucleotide sequence was counted as one clone, and only productive sequences with at least two reads were retained. The repertoire metrics were Shannon diversity, evenness, clonality (defined as one minus evenness), and alpha-parameterized diversity profiles covering alpha 0 to 5. The IGoR algorithm was used to calculate generation probabilities of clones in the paired pre- and post-chemotherapy samples. In-frame beta chains were kept once TCRdb had trimmed the public reads at Q25 with fastp and called clones with MiXCR. Rows with one shared CDR3 protein collapse into an entry with the most common genes and DNA. V and J calls and clone size were set by TCRdb, not the authors. This sample gives about 12,000 distinct CDR3 sequences in total; around a quarter of them show up just once. Roughly a tenth of the sample rests with the top ten.

Genomic DNA extracted from peripheral blood, rather than sorted cells or RNA, was used as the source for amplification of TCR beta rearrangements. At the junction V is shortened by 4 bases and J by 4 bases; bases outside the gene matches: 5. The CDR3 sequence holds 15 residues, the cysteine and phenylalanine included. The only DNA kept is the CDR3, 45 bases in frame from the first base. The germline V gene (reference sequence) yields LNHDA for CDR1 and SQIVND for CDR2. This clonotype is deemed medium-sized (0.01 to 0.1%). Its antigen is unknown. Base qualities are missing; no much larger clone stands one base away.

The clonotype was recovered from a human donor with a blood cancer. Sequenced sample: blood. The sequence links TRBV19 to TRBJ2-4, with 9 junctional bases fitting TRBD1. The CDR3 reads as follows: CASSTTGTGKNIQYF. The DNA sequence is TGTGCCAGTAGTACAACCGGGACAGGGAAAAACATTCAGTACTTC.